This is a list of T cell receptor beta chains from one sample in a study of identical twins. TCRdb recomputed calls from the 5' RACE reads with MiXCR, one row per CDR3 protein. The data contain around 530,000 distinct CDR3 sequences, nearly 15% of them singletons. A further study also used this sample, focusing on yellow fever vaccine responses in identical twins.

The sample consisted of CD4+ T cells sorted from blood. Receptors were obtained from a woman between 18 and 29 years old in good health. CDR3s include the opening cysteine and the closing phenylalanine or tryptophan. The D gene is left open where the match is weak. Where a row states a size, it is once, few, many or the class of an expanded clone; other rows omit it.

. many TRBJ1-5 TRBV28 TGTGCCAGCAGCACGACAGGTTGGAGCAATCAGCCCCAGCATTTT CASSTTGWSNQPQHF
TRBD2 once TRBJ2-7 TRBV7-6 TGTGCCAGCAGCCAGAGTAGCGGGATGGGCGAGCAGTACTTC CASSQSSGMGEQYF
TRBD1 . TRBJ2-5 TRBV2 TGTGCCAGCAGTGATGGGACAGGGGGCTCGTGGGAGACCCAGTACTTC CASSDGTGGSWETQYF
. . TRBJ2-7 TRBV28 TGTGCCAGCAGTCGACAGGACCTTCCCTACGAGCAGTACTTC CASSRQDLPYEQYF
. few TRBJ2-7 TRBV29-1 TGCAGCGTCCCCGGAGAGAGGGGCTACGAGCAGTACTTC CSVPGERGYEQYF
. few TRBJ1-2 TRBV4-1 TGCGCCAGCTTGCCATCGTGGGGGATGGTCTATGGCTACACCTTC CASLPSWGMVYGYTF
TRBD2 few TRBJ2-1 TRBV29-1 TGCAGCGTCTATAGCGGGGAGAGGAATGAGCAGTTCTTC CSVYSGERNEQFF
TRBD2 few TRBJ2-3 TRBV12-3/TRBV12-4 TGTGCCAGCAGCCCCCCGGGACTAGCTCTCACAGATACGCAGTATTTT CASSPPGLALTDTQYF
. few TRBJ2-2 TRBV7-8 TGTGCCAGCAGCGTTTTAGGTGGGAAAGGGTCGGCCGGGGAGCTGTTTTTT CASSVLGGKGSAGELFF
. . TRBJ2-1 TRBV6-5 TGTGCCAGCAGTTACCCTTCCCGGGACGGCAACAATGAGCAGTTCTTC CASSYPSRDGNNEQFF
TRBD2 few TRBJ2-7 TRBV5-6 TGTGCCACCAGAAGACTAGCGGGAGGGCCGTACGAGCAGTACTTC CATRRLAGGPYEQYF
. . TRBJ2-5 TRBV28 TGTGCCAGTTTGGGCCGGCTGCCCCAAGAGACCCAGTACTTC CASLGRLPQETQYF
TRBD1 . TRBJ2-5 TRBV6-5 TGTGCCAGCAGTTACCAAAGGACAGGGGGAAGAGACACCCAGTACTTC CASSYQRTGGRDTQYF
. . TRBJ1-4 TRBV4-1 TGCGCCAGCAGCCAAGTCCGGTGGACTAATGAAAAACTGTTTTTT CASSQVRWTNEKLFF
. . TRBJ2-2 TRBV5-1 TGCGCCAGCAGCTTGGTACAGTACACCGGGGAGCTGTTTTTT CASSLVQYTGELFF
. . TRBJ2-2 TRBV7-8 TGTGCCAGCAGCTTGCAACCGAACACCGGGGAGCTGTTTTTT CASSLQPNTGELFF
. . TRBJ2-2 TRBV21-1 TGTGCCAGCAGCAAAATTTCCAGGAGTCCGAACACCGGGGAGCTGTTTTTT CASSKISRSPNTGELFF
TRBD2 . TRBJ2-1 TRBV27 TGTGCCAGCAGTCAGATAGCGGGAGGGTTCTACAATGAGCAGTTCTTC CASSQIAGGFYNEQFF
TRBD1 . TRBJ1-5 TRBV20-1 TGCAGTGCTAGAGCCGGGACAGGGGCGTATAGCAATCAGCCCCAGCATTTT CSARAGTGAYSNQPQHF
TRBD2 . TRBJ2-7 TRBV7-9 TGTGCCAGCAGCTCGTTGCCGGCTAGCGGCTACGAGCAGTACTTC CASSSLPASGYEQYF
. . TRBJ2-4 TRBV20-1 TGCAGTGCTAGAGTAGAAGGTGCAAACATTCAGTACTTC CSARVEGANIQYF
. many TRBJ1-1 TRBV20-1 TGCAGTGCTAGAGCGCAGGGAGAAGCTTTCTTT CSARAQGEAFF
TRBD2 . TRBJ2-7 TRBV28 TGTGCCAGCAGTTCCGTTAGGACTAGCGGGAGCCGCGACGAGCAGTACTTC CASSSVRTSGSRDEQYF
. . TRBJ2-2 TRBV5-1 TGCGCCAGCACCCCGGGGACACCCAGGGAGTCCGGGGAGCTGTTTTTT CASTPGTPRESGELFF
TRBD1 few TRBJ2-5 TRBV4-1 TGCGCCAGCAGCCAAGAATTTCAGGACAGGGCTGGGACCCAGTACTTC CASSQEFQDRAGTQYF
. . TRBJ1-5 TRBV28 TGTGCCAGCATGGTGCCCAATCAGCCCCAGCATTTT CASMVPNQPQHF
. . TRBJ2-2 TRBV10-3 TGTGCCATCAGGGACCGGGTCTCATCAGGGGAGCTGTTTTTT CAIRDRVSSGELFF
TRBD2 few TRBJ2-5 TRBV3-1 TGTGCCAGCAGCCCAGAAGGGACTAGCGTGTACTTC CASSPEGTSVYF
TRBD2 few TRBJ2-3 TRBV12-3/TRBV12-4 TGTGCCAGCAGTCCTAGGCGGACTAGCGGGAGGGCCGGAACAGATACGCAGTATTTT CASSPRRTSGRAGTDTQYF
TRBD2 few TRBJ2-6 TRBV6-1 TGTGCCAGCTTTCGGACTAGCGGCCTCTCTGGGGCCAACGTCCTGACTTTC CASFRTSGLSGANVLTF
. few TRBJ1-2 TRBV5-6 TGTGCCAGCAGCTTGGCAGGAGCGCGGGGCTACACCTTC CASSLAGARGYTF
TRBD1 . TRBJ2-4 TRBV15 TGTGCCACCAGCAGAGGGACAGGGGTAGCCAAAAACATTCAGTACTTC CATSRGTGVAKNIQYF
TRBD2 . TRBJ2-3 TRBV7-6 TGTGCCAGCAGCGGTGGGACTAGCGGTATAAGCACAGATACGCAGTATTTT CASSGGTSGISTDTQYF
. few TRBJ1-5 TRBV4-2 TGTGCCAGCAGCCCCGTGGGGACGGGCAATCAGCCCCAGCATTTT CASSPVGTGNQPQHF
TRBD2 many TRBJ2-2 TRBV7-6 TGTGCCAGCAGCTTAATGGCGGGGGGCACCGGGGAGCTGTTTTTT CASSLMAGGTGELFF
TRBD2 . TRBJ2-7 TRBV5-1 TGCGCCAGCAGCCCCGCGGTAGCGGGAGACTACGAGCAGTACTTC CASSPAVAGDYEQYF
. few TRBJ2-1 TRBV2 TGTGCCAGCTCGGGCAGGGTCGGGGTATACAATGAGCAGTTCTTC CASSGRVGVYNEQFF
TRBD1 few TRBJ2-7 TRBV10-3 TGTGCCATCAGTGAGCCGCATGGGACAGGGGTCTACGAGCAGTACTTC CAISEPHGTGVYEQYF
TRBD2 . TRBJ2-1 TRBV12-3/TRBV12-4 TGTGCCAGCAGTTACACTCGCGGGGGGGCCGGGGGAAATGAGCAGTTCTTC CASSYTRGGAGGNEQFF
TRBD1 few TRBJ2-5 TRBV10-3 TGTGCCATCAGCCCCCGGGACAGTCCACAAGAGACCCAGTACTTC CAISPRDSPQETQYF
. . TRBJ2-7 TRBV4-1 TGCGCCAGCAGCCGGGACATAGACTACGAGCAGTACTTC CASSRDIDYEQYF
. few TRBJ1-2 TRBV18 TGTGCCAGCTCACCACGGCGGGGGCGGGACTATGGCTACACCTTC CASSPRRGRDYGYTF
. few TRBJ2-1 TRBV28 TGTGCCAGCAGTTTAGACCCGACTTTAACCTACAATGAGCAGTTCTTC CASSLDPTLTYNEQFF
. . TRBJ2-1 TRBV24-1 TGTGCCACCAGTGACCCAACAGGGAGCTCCTACAATGAGCAGTTCTTC CATSDPTGSSYNEQFF
. few TRBJ2-2 TRBV15 TGTGCCACCAGCAGAGTCGACGGATACACCGGGGAGCTGTTTTTT CATSRVDGYTGELFF
TRBD2 few TRBJ2-1 TRBV20-1 TGCAGTGCTAGAGATCTCCGTGGAGCGACTAGCTGGGGCAATGAGCAGTTCTTC CSARDLRGATSWGNEQFF
TRBD2 . TRBJ2-3 TRBV7-9 TGTGCCACCATAGCGGGGCCGAGCACAGATACGCAGTATTTT CATIAGPSTDTQYF
. many TRBJ1-2 TRBV12-3/TRBV12-4 TGTGCCAGCAGTTTGACCGGGGTCGATGGCTACACCTTC CASSLTGVDGYTF
. . TRBJ1-5 TRBV27 TGTGCCAGCAGATACAGGGCCAATCAGCCCCAGCATTTT CASRYRANQPQHF
TRBD1 . TRBJ2-5 TRBV5-1 TGCGCCAGCAGCTCAGGGTCACAGGGGGCACAAGAGACCCAGTACTTC CASSSGSQGAQETQYF
TRBD2 . TRBJ2-1 TRBV12-3/TRBV12-4 TGTGCCAGCACCTCCCTAGCGGGGACATACAATGAGCAGTTCTTC CASTSLAGTYNEQFF
. many TRBJ2-5 TRBV29-1 TGCAGCGTTCCAGGGCCCGAGACCCAGTACTTC CSVPGPETQYF
. . TRBJ2-1 TRBV12-3/TRBV12-4 TGTGCCAGCAGTCCTTCCCCGGGCGGGTACAATGAGCAGTTCTTC CASSPSPGGYNEQFF
TRBD2 . TRBJ2-4 TRBV12-3/TRBV12-4 TGTGCCAGCAGTACCCTTAGCGGGGGCAGAGCCAAAAACATTCAGTACTTC CASSTLSGGRAKNIQYF
. many TRBJ2-1 TRBV14 TGTGCCAGCAGCCCGGGACCCGTGCTGTTCTTC CASSPGPVLFF
. . TRBJ2-1 TRBV5-1 TGCGCCAGCAAGGTCCTAAAAGACAATGAGCAGTTCTTC CASKVLKDNEQFF
TRBD2 many TRBJ2-3 TRBV12-3/TRBV12-4 TGTGCCAGCAACTCCGCTAGGACTAGCGGGGCGGAGACAGATACGCAGTATTTT CASNSARTSGAETDTQYF
. few TRBJ2-7 TRBV4-1 TGCGCCAGCAGCCAACAACAGGTACTCTCCTACGAGCAGTACTTC CASSQQQVLSYEQYF
TRBD1 . TRBJ2-6 TRBV18 TGTGCCAGCTCCGGACAGGGTACAGCTGGGGCCAACGTCCTGACTTTC CASSGQGTAGANVLTF
TRBD1 few TRBJ2-4 TRBV29-1 TGCAGCGTTGAGGACAGGGATTATGCCAAAAACATTCAGTACTTC CSVEDRDYAKNIQYF